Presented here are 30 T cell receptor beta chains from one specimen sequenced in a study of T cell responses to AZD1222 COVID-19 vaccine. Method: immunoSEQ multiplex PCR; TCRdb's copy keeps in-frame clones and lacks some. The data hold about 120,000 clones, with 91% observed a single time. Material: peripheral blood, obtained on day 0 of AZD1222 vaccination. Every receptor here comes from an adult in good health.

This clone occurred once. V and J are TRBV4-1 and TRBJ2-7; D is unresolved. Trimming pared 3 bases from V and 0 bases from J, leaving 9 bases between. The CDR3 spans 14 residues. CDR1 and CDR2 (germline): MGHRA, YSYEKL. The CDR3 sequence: CASSQRRVSYEQYF. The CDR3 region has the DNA TGCGCCAGCAGCCAGAGACGGGTCTCCTACGAGCAGTACTTC.

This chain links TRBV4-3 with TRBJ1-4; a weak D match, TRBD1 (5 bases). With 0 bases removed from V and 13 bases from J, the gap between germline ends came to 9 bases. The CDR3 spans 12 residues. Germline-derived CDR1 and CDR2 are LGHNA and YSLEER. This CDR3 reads CASSQEGEGLFF. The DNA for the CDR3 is TGCGCCAGCAGCCAAGAGGGGGAGGGACTGTTTTTT.

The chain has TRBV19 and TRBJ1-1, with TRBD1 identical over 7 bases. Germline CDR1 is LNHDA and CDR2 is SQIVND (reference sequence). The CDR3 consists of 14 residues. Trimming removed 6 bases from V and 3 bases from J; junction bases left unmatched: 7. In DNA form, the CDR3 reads TGTGCCAGTAGACCACAGGGGAAGCACACTGAAGCTTTCTTT. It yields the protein CASRPQGKHTEAFF.

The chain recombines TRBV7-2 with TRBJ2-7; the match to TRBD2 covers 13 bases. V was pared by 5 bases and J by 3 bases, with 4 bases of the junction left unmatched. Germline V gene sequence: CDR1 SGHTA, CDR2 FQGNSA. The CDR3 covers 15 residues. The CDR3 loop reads CASSDWTSGSYEQYF. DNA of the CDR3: TGTGCCAGCAGCGATTGGACTAGCGGGAGCTACGAGCAGTACTTC.

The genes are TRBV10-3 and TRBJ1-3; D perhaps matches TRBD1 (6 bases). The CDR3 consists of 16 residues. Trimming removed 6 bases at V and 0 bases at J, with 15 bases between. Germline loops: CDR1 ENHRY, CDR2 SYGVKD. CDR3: CAISRQTGLSGNTIYF. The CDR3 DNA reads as TGTGCCATCAGCCGCCAGACAGGTCTCTCTGGAAACACCATATATTTT.

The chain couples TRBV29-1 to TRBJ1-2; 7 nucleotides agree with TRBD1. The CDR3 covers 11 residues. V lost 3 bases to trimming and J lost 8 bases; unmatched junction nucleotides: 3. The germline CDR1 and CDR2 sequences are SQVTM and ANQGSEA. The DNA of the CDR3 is TGCAGCGTTGACAGGGGGGCGGGCTACACCTTC. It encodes CSVDRGAGYTF. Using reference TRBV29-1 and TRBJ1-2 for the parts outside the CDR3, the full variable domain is SAVISQKPSRDICQRGTSLTIQCQVDSQVTMMFWYRQQPGQSLTLIATANQGSEATYESGFVIDKFPISRPNLTFSTLTVSNMSPEDSSIYLCSVDRGAGYTFGSGTRLTVV.

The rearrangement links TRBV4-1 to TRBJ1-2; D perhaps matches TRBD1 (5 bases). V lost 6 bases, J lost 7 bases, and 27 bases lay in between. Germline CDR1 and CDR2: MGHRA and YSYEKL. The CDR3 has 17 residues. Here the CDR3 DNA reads TGCGCCAGCAGTCCAAGAAATACAGGTTCGGGGTTCGGTGGCTACACCTTC. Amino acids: CASSPRNTGSGFGGYTF.

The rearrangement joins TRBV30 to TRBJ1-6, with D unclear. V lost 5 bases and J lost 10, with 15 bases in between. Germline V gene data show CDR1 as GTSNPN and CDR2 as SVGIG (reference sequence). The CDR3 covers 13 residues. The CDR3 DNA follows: TGTGCCTGGGAGGGTCCAGGATCCTCACCCCTCCACTTT. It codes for CAWEGPGSSPLHF.

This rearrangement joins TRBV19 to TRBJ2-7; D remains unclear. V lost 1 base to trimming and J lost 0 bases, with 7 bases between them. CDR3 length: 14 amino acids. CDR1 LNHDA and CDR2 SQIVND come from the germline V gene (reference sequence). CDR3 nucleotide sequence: TGTGCCAGTAGTATAGTGGGCAGCTCCTACGAGCAGTACTTC. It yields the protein CASSIVGSSYEQYF.

In DNA, the CDR3 is TGCGCCAGCAGCCTACATATGGGTTTGGATGGCTACACCTTC. This translates into CASSLHMGLDGYTF. The chain carries TRBV4-3 and TRBJ1-2; D remains ambiguous. CDR1 LGHNA and CDR2 YSLEER come from the germline V gene. V was clipped by 4 bases and J by 6 bases, with 15 bases between them. The CDR3 is made up of 14 amino acids.

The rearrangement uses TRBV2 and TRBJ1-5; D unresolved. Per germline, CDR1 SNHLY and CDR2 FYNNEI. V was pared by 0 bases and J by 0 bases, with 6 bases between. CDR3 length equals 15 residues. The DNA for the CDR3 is TGTGCCAGCAGTGAAGCGCCCAATAGCAATCAGCCCCAGCATTTT. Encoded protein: CASSEAPNSNQPQHF.

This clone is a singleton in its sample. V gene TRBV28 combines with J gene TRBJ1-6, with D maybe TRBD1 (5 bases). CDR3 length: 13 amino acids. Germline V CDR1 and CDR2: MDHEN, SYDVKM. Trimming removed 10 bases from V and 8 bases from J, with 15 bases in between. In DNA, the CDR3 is TGTGCCACCCTGGGGCAGCTCGATTCACCCCTCCACTTT. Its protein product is CATLGQLDSPLHF.

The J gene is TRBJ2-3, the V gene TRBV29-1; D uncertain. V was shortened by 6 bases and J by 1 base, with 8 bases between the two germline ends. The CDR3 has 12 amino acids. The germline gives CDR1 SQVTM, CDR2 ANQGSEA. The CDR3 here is CSVLGRTDTQYF. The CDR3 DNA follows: TGCAGCGTCCTAGGGCGCACAGATACGCAGTATTTT.

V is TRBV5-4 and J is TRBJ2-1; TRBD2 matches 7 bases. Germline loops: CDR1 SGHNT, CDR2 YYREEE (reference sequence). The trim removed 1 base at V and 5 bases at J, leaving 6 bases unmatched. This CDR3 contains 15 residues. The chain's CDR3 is CASSLSPTSNNEQFF. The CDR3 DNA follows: TGTGCCAGCAGCTTGAGCCCGACTAGCAACAATGAGCAGTTCTTC.

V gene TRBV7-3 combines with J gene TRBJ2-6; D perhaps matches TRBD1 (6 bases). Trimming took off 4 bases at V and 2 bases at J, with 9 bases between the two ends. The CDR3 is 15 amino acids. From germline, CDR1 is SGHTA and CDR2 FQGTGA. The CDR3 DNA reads TGTGCCAGCAGCTACAGGGCTGCTGGGGCCAACGTCCTGACTTTC. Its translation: CASSYRAAGANVLTF.

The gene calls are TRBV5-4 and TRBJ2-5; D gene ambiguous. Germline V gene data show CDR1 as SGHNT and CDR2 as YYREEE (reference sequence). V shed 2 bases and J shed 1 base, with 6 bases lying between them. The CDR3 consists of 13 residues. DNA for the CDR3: TGTGCCAGCAGCTTCGTCAGCCAAGAGACCCAGTACTTC. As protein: CASSFVSQETQYF.

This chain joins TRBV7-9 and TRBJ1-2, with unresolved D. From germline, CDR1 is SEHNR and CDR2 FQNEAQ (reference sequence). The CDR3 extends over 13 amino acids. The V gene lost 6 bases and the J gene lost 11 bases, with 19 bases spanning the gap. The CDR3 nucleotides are TGTGCCAGCAGTCAGGCCGGAGACCCACGGTACACCTTC. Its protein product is CASSQAGDPRYTF.

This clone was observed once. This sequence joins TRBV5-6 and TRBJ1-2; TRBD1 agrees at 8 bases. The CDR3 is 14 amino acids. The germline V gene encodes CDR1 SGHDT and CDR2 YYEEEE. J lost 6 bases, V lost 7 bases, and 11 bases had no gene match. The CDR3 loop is CASRRTGIEDGYTF. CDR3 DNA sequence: TGTGCCAGCCGTAGGACAGGGATAGAGGATGGCTACACCTTC.

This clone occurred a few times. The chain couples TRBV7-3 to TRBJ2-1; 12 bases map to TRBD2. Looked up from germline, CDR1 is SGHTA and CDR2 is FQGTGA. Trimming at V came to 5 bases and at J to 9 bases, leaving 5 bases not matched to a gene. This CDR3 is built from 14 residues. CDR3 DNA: TGTGCCAGCAGCCGACTAGCGGGGGTAACTGAGCAGTTCTTC. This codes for CASSRLAGVTEQFF.

CDR3: CASSYSRTGRGTEAFF. In nucleotides, the CDR3 is TGTGCCAGCAGTTACTCTAGGACAGGGAGGGGCACTGAAGCTTTCTTT. The rearrangement uses TRBV6-5 and TRBJ1-1; 8 nucleotides align to TRBD1. This CDR3 is built from 16 residues. Per the germline V gene, CDR1 is MNHEY and CDR2 is SVGAGI. The V gene end was trimmed by 0 bases and the J gene end by 4 bases; junction bases not matched to a gene: 7.

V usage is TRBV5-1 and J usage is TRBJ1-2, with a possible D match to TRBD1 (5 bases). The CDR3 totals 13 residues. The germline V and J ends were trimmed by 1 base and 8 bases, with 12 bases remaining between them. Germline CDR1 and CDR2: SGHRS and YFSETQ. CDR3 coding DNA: TGCGCCAGCAGCTTGTCAGGGATGGAGGGCTACACCTTC. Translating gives CASSLSGMEGYTF.

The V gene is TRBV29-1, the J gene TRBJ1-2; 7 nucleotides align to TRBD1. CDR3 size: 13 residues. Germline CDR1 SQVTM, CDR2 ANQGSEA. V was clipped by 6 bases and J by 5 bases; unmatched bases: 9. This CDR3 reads CSVDRAAGYGYTF. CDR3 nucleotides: TGCAGCGTCGACAGGGCTGCTGGGTATGGCTACACCTTC.

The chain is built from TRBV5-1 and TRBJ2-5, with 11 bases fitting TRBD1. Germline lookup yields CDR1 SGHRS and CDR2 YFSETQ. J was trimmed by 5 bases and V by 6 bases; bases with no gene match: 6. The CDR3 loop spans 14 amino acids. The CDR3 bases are TGCGCCAGCACTGGGACAGGGGGTAGGGAGACCCAGTACTTC. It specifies CASTGTGGRETQYF.

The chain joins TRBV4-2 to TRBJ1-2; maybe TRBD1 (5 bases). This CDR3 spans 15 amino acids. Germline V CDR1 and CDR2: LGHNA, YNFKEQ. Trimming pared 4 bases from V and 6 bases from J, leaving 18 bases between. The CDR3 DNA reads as TGTGCCAGCAGCCCCTTTGGGCAGGGCACGGATGGCTACACCTTC. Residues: CASSPFGQGTDGYTF.

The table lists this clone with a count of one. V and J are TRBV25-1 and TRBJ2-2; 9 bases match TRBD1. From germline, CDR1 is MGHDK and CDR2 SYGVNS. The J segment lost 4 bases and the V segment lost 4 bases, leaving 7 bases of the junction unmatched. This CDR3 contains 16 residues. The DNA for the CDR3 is TGTGCCAGCAGTGGCCGACAGGGGGAGATCACCGGGGAGCTGTTTTTT. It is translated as CASSGRQGEITGELFF.

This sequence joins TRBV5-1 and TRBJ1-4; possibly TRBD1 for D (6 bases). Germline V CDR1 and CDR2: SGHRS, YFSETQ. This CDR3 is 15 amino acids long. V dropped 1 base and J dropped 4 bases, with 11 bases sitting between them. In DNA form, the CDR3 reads TGCGCCAGCAGCTTGTGGGGGGCTGGTAATGAAAAACTGTTTTTT. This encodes CASSLWGAGNEKLFF.

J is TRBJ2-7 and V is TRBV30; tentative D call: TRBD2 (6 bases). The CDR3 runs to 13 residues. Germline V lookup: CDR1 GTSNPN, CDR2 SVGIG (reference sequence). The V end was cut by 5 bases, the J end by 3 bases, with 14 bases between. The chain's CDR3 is CAWGRDYNYEQYF. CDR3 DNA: TGTGCCTGGGGGCGGGATTACAACTACGAGCAGTACTTC.

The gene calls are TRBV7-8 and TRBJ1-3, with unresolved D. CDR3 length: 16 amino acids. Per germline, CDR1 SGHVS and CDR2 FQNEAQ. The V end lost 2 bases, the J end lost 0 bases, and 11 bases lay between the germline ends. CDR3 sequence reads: CASSLKSSNSGNTIYF. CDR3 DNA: TGTGCCAGCAGCTTAAAGTCCAGTAACTCTGGAAACACCATATATTTT.

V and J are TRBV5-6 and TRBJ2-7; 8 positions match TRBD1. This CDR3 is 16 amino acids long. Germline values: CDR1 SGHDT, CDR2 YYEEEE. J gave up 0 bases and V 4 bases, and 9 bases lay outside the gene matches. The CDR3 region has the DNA TGTGCCAGCAGCCTACCGACAGGGGCCCTCTCCTACGAGCAGTACTTC. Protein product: CASSLPTGALSYEQYF.

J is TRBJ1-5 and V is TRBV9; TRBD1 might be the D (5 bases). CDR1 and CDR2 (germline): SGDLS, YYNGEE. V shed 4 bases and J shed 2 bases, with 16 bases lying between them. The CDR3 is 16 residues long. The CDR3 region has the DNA TGTGCCAGCAGCACCGGCGGGGGGTCGGGCAATCAGCCCCAGCATTTT. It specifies CASSTGGGSGNQPQHF.